This is a list of T cell receptor beta chains from one sample in a study of early T cells in non-severe SARS-CoV-2 infection. TCRdb processed the 5' RACE reads anew with MiXCR; each CDR3 protein has one entry. The top ten hold approximately 5.9% of the sample, which has tens of thousands of distinct CDR3 sequences, approximately 11% seen once. The sequencing sample was made of whole blood. Receptors originate from an adult who was a healthcare worker with PCR-confirmed SARS-CoV-2 infection or an uninfected control (not recorded which). The CDR3 runs from the conserved cysteine through the conserved F or W. D genes are given only for firm matches. For some rows the clone size is stated as once, few or many, or as a class when expanded; others skip it.

clone_size j_call d_call v_call cdr3_nt cdr3_aa
few TRBJ1-1 TRBD1 TRBV5-5 TGTGCCAGCAGCTTCGGACAGGCGCCTTTCATGAACACTGAAGCTTTCTTT CASSFGQAPFMNTEAFF
few TRBJ1-6 - TRBV28 TGTGCCAGCAGTTTAAGTCTGGCAGGTCGGGGTTCACCCCTCCACTTT CASSLSLAGRGSPLHF
few TRBJ2-1 - TRBV11-2 TGTGCCAGCAGCTTAGCGCGGGGGCTTTCTTATTACAATGAGCAGTTCTTC CASSLARGLSYYNEQFF
few TRBJ2-7 - TRBV5-4 TGTGCCAGCAGCCCCGTAGGAGGGGCCTACGAGCAGTACTTC CASSPVGGAYEQYF
- TRBJ2-3 - TRBV7-3 TGTGCCAGCAGCTTAACGGTTTGGGACGGAGATACGCAGTATTTT CASSLTVWDGDTQYF
many TRBJ2-7 TRBD1 TRBV10-3 TGTGCCATCGGTCCAGGGGGCCAGAAGAGCTACGAGCAGTACTTC CAIGPGGQKSYEQYF
- TRBJ2-1 - TRBV11-2 TGTGCCAGCAGCGTATCTGCGTTTTTTAGGGGACCCCTCAATGAACAGTTCTTC CASSVSAFFRGPLNEQFF
- TRBJ2-1 - TRBV15 TGTGCCACCAGCAAAGGGATGGGAGCTCAATATTCCTACAATGAGCAGTTCTTC CATSKGMGAQYSYNEQFF
many TRBJ1-3 - TRBV20-1 TGCAGTGCCACCTCGGGACTGTCTGGAAACACCATATATTTT CSATSGLSGNTIYF
- TRBJ1-1 - TRBV2 TGTGCCAGCAAGGCCCAGGGTGAAGCTTTCTTT CASKAQGEAFF
few TRBJ2-1 TRBD2 TRBV7-9 TGTGCCAGCAGCCCCGGGACTAGCGATGAGCAGTTCTTC CASSPGTSDEQFF
few TRBJ2-7 - TRBV12-3/TRBV12-4 TGTGCCAGCAGTTTAGCTTTCACAGGTCTCGAGCAGTACTTC CASSLAFTGLEQYF
once TRBJ2-1 - TRBV6-2/TRBV6-3 TGTGCCAGCAGTTACTCACAGGGATCTAAGTACAATGAGCAGTTCTTC CASSYSQGSKYNEQFF
- TRBJ2-7 - TRBV5-1 TGCGCCAGCAGCCTTTCGGGGACCAGACCCCACGAGCAGTACTTC CASSLSGTRPHEQYF
- TRBJ2-7 TRBD2 TRBV20-1 TGCAGTGCTAGAGACGGGACTAGGGGTCTAGAGCAGTACTTC CSARDGTRGLEQYF
many TRBJ1-2 - TRBV20-1 TGCAGTGCTAGGTCCGTCTCTAACTATGGCTACACCTTC CSARSVSNYGYTF
few TRBJ2-1 TRBD2 TRBV29-1 TGCAGCGTTGGAGGCAGGGTAGCGGGAGGCATCGGCTCCTACAATGAGCAGTTCTTC CSVGGRVAGGIGSYNEQFF
- TRBJ2-1 TRBD2 TRBV7-3 TGTGCCAGCAGCTTGGGACTAGGGGTTAGCGATGAGCAGTTCTTC CASSLGLGVSDEQFF
- TRBJ2-3 - TRBV20-1 TGCAGTGCTAGGTCGGGAAGTCGGCCAGATACGCAGTATTTT CSARSGSRPDTQYF
- TRBJ2-7 - TRBV10-2 TGCGCCAGCGGCGAGGGTAACTCCTACGAGCAGTACTTC CASGEGNSYEQYF
many TRBJ2-1 - TRBV6-5 TGTGCCAGCAGAGTTACAGAGTCGGCGGATGAGCAGTTCTTC CASRVTESADEQFF
many TRBJ2-1 - TRBV21-1 TGTGCCAGCAGCTGGTTAGCGAAGAACAATGAGCAGTTCTTC CASSWLAKNNEQFF